This TCR beta chain was captured by sequencing in a study of T-cell memory formation after mild COVID-19. Germline CDR1 reads SEHNR; CDR2 reads FQNEAQ (reference sequence). The CDR3 totals 15 residues. Trimming at V came to 6 bases and at J to 5 bases, leaving 8 bases not matched to a gene. MiXCR was run by TCRdb on the 5' RACE reads, yielding one entry per CDR3 protein. The data hold a few hundred thousand distinct CDR3 sequences, with around 20% observed a single time. This receptor was taken from an adult woman who had mild COVID-19 (a few samples of this study predate the infection). Cell type and time point are not known. The chain combines TRBV7-9 with TRBJ2-2; 8 bases agree with TRBD1. Input material: PBMCs or a T cell subset sorted from them (not recorded which). CDR3 region: CASRPGQASTGELFF. DNA of the CDR3: TGTGCCAGCAGGCCGGGACAGGCCTCGACCGGGGAGCTGTTTTTT. Using reference TRBV7-9 and TRBJ2-2 for the parts outside the CDR3, the full variable domain is DTGVSQNPRHKITKRGQNVTFRCDPISEHNRLYWYRQTLGQGPEFLTYFQNEAQLEKSRLLSDRFSAERPKGSFSTLEIQRTEQGDSAMYLCASRPGQASTGELFFGEGSRLTVL.